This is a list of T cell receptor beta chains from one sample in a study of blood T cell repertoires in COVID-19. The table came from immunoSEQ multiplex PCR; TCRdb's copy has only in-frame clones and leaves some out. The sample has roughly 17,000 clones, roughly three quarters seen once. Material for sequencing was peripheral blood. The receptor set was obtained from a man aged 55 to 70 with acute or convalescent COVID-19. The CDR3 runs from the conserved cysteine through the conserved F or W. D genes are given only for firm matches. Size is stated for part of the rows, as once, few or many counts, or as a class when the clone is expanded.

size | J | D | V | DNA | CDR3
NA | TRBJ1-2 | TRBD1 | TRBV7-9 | TGTGCCAGCAGCTTAGTCAAGGGGGCGCAGGACTACACCTTC | CASSLVKGAQDYTF
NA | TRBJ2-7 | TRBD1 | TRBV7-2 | TGTGCCAGCAGTCCCCACCCCTGGGACAGGGGATCCTACGAGCAGTACTTC | CASSPHPWDRGSYEQYF
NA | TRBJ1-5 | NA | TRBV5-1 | TGCGCCAGCAGCCCCGGGGAGCTCAATCAGCCCCAGCATTTT | CASSPGELNQPQHF
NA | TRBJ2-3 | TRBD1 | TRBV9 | TGTGCCAGCAGCAGATGGGACAGGGGAGATACGCAGTATTTT | CASSRWDRGDTQYF
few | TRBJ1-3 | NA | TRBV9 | TGTGCCAGCAGCGCCGGGATTAGCTCTGGAAACACCATATATTTT | CASSAGISSGNTIYF
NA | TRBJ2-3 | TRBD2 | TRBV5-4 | TGTGCCAGCAGCTTGCTAGCGGGGGGCTCTAGCACAGATACGCAGTATTTT | CASSLLAGGSSTDTQYF
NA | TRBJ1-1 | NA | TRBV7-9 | TGTGCCAGTCTTTCGTGGAACACTGAAGCTTTCTTT | CASLSWNTEAFF
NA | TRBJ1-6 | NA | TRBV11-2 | TGTGCCAGCAGCTACAGGGACCTAAGGTCACCCCTCCACTTT | CASSYRDLRSPLHF
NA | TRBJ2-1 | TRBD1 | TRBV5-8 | TGTGCCAGCAGCTCGCTACCTACAGGGGGCATGGGCAATGAGCAGTTCTTC | CASSSLPTGGMGNEQFF
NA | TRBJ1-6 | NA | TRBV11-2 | TGTGCCAGCAGCTCGATTTTAGCTTCACCCCTCCACTTT | CASSSILASPLHF
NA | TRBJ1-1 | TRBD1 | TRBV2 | TGTGCCAGCAGTGGGCAACAGGGGGTTGTCACTGAAGCTTTCTTT | CASSGQQGVVTEAFF
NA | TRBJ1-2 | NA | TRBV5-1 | TGCGCCAGCAGCTTGGACAGTACCTATGGCTACACCTTC | CASSLDSTYGYTF
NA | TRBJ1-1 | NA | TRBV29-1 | TGCAGCGTTGGGGGGGGACTGATGAACACTGAAGCTTTCTTT | CSVGGGLMNTEAFF
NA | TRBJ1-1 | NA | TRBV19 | TGTGCCAGTAGTTTTCCAGTGAACACTGAAGCTTTCTTT | CASSFPVNTEAFF
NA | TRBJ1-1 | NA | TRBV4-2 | TGTGCCAGCAGCCAAGCGGGAGTCACTGAAGCTTTCTTT | CASSQAGVTEAFF
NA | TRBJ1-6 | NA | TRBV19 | TGTGCCAGTCAGGGGAACTCCTATAATTCACCCCTCCACTTT | CASQGNSYNSPLHF
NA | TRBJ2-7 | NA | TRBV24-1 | TGTGCCACCACCGCTGGGCAGGGGAAGTACTTC | CATTAGQGKYF
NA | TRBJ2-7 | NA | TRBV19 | TGTGCCAGTAGTGCTAGTACCGAGCAGTACTTC | CASSASTEQYF
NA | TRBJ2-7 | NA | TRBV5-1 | TGCGCCAGCACCCCAGATTCGTCAGGGCCCTACGAGCAGTACTTC | CASTPDSSGPYEQYF
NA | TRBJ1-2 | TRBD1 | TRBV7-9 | TGTGCCAGCAGCTTAGGCGGACAGGGGGACTATGGCTACACCTTC | CASSLGGQGDYGYTF
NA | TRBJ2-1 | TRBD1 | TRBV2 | TGTGCCAGCAGCCCTGGACAGGGGCCATACAATGAGCAGTTCTTC | CASSPGQGPYNEQFF
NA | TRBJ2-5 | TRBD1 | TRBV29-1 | TGCAGCGCAGCGTTGGGGACAGGGTCCCAAGAGACCCAGTACTTC | CSAALGTGSQETQYF
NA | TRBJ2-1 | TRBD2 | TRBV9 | TGTGCCAGCTCACCCCGTCGGGCTAGCGGGGGAGAGCAGTTCTTC | CASSPRRASGGEQFF
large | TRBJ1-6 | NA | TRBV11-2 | TGTGCCAGCAGCATCTACAGTTCTTATAATTCACCCCTCCACTTT | CASSIYSSYNSPLHF
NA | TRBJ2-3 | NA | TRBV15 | TGTGCCACCAGCAGAGTAGAGGATACGCAGTATTTT | CATSRVEDTQYF
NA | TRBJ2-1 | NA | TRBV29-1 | TGCAGCGTTGAAGATACCTACAATGAGCAGTTCTTC | CSVEDTYNEQFF
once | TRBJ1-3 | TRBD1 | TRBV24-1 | TGTGCCACCAGTGACCCGGACAGGCCAAACACCATATATTTT | CATSDPDRPNTIYF
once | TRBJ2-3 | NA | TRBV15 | TGTGCCACCAGCAGAGGGCAGGAAGATACGCAGTATTTT | CATSRGQEDTQYF
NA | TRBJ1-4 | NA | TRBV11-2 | TGTGCCAGCAGCTCCGGCCCAGGGACTAATGAAAAACTGTTTTTT | CASSSGPGTNEKLFF
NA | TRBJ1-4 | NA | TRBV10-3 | TGTGCCATCGGGGGGTTCGGTGAAAAACTGTTTTTT | CAIGGFGEKLFF
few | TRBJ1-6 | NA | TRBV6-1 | TGTGCCAGCAGTGAAGCGCGCGGCTTCCCCCTCCACTTT | CASSEARGFPLHF
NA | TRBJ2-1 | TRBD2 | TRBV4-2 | TGTGCCAGCAGCCAAGAGGCTAGCGGGGGGGTTTCTTCCTACAATGAGCAGTTCTTC | CASSQEASGGVSSYNEQFF
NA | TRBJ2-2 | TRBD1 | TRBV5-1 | TGCGCCAGCAGCTTGGCATACCGGGACAGACTAACCGGGGAGCTGTTTTTT | CASSLAYRDRLTGELFF
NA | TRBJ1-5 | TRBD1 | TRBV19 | TGTGCCAGTAGTACGGCTCGCGGGACAGGGGATCAGCCCCAGCATTTT | CASSTARGTGDQPQHF
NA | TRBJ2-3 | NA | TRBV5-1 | TGCGCCAGCAGCCCCCAAGGAGGGGGCGACGCAGATACGCAGTATTTT | CASSPQGGGDADTQYF
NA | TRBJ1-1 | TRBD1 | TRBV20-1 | TGCAGTGCTAGTGGACAGGGGGTAGGAAGCACTGAAGCTTTCTTT | CSASGQGVGSTEAFF
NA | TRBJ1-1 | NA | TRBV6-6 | TGTGCCAGCAGTAGTAAAGGGGACACTGAAGCTTTCTTT | CASSSKGDTEAFF
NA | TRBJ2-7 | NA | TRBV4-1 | TGCGCCAGCAGCCTGGTATACGGGTACGAGCAGTACTTC | CASSLVYGYEQYF
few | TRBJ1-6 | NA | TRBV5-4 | TGTGCCAGCAGCTTGGCCCCCCCAGGGTCCTATAATTCACCCCTCCACTTT | CASSLAPPGSYNSPLHF
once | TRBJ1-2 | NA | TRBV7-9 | TGTGCCAGCAGCTTAACCAGGGGCGCGAATGGCTACACCTTC | CASSLTRGANGYTF
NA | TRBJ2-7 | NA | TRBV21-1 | TGTGCCAGCAGTGGACAGAAAAGGAGCGAGCAGTACTTC | CASSGQKRSEQYF
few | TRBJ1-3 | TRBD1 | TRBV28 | TGTGCCAGCACCCTAGCGTCAGGGGGCGGGGGAAACACCATATATTTT | CASTLASGGGGNTIYF